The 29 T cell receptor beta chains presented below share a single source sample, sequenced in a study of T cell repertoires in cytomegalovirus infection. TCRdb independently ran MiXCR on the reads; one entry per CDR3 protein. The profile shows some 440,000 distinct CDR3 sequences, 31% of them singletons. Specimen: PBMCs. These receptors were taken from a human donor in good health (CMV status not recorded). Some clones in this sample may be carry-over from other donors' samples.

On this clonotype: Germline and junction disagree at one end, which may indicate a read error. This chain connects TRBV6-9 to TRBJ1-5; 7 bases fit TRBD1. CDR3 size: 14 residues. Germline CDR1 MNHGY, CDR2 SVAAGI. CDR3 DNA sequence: TGTGCCCGCAGTTGGACAGGTGCAGATCAGCCCCAGCATTTT. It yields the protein CARSWTGADQPQHF.

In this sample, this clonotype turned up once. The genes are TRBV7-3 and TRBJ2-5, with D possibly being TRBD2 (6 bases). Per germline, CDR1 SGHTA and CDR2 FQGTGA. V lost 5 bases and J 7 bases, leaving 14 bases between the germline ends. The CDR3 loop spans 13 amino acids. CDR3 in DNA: TGTGCCAGCAGCGGAGGGGACCGCCGGACCCAGTACTTC. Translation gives CASSGGDRRTQYF.

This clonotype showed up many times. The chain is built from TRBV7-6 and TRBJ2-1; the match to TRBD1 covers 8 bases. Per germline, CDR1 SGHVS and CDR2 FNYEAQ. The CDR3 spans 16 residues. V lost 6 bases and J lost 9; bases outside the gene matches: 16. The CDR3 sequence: CASSSTGTGLLREQFF. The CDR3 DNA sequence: TGTGCCAGCAGTTCCACCGGGACAGGTCTTCTTCGTGAGCAGTTCTTC.

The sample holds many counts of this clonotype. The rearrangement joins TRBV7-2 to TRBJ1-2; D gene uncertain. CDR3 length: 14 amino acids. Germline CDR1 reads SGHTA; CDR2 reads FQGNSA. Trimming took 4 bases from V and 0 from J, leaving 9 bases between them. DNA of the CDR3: TGTGCCAGCAGCTCCCCGGCAACTAACTATGGCTACACCTTC. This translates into CASSSPATNYGYTF.

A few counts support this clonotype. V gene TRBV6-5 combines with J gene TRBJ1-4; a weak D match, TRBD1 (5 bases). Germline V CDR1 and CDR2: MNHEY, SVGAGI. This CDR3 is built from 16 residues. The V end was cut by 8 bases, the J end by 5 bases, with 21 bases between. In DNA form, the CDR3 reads TGTGCCAGCGGAACCCGTCCGGGACGGGCGAATGAAAAACTGTTTTTT. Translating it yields CASGTRPGRANEKLFF.

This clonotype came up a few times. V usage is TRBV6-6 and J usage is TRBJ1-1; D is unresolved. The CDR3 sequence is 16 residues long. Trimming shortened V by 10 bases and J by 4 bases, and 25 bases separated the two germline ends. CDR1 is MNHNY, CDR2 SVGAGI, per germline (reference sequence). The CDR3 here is CATGERAETASTEAFF. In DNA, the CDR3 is TGTGCCACGGGCGAGAGGGCGGAGACTGCGAGCACTGAAGCTTTCTTT.

CDR3 region: CSVEERQGRHSGANVLTF. The CDR3 DNA reads TGCAGCGTTGAAGAACGACAGGGTCGTCACTCTGGGGCCAACGTCCTGACTTTC. The chain carries TRBV29-1 and TRBJ2-6, with 7 nucleotides matching TRBD1. The CDR3 extends over 18 amino acids. V was pared by 0 bases and J by 0 bases, with 8 bases of the junction left unmatched. CDR1 is SQVTM, CDR2 ANQGSEA, per germline.

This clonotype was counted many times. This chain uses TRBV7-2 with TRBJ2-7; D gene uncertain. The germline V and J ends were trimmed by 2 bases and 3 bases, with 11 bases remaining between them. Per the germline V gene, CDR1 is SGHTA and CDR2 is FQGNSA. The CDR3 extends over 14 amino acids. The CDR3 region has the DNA TGTGCCAGCAGCTTACCCCCGCCCTTCTACGAGCAGTACTTC. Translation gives CASSLPPPFYEQYF.

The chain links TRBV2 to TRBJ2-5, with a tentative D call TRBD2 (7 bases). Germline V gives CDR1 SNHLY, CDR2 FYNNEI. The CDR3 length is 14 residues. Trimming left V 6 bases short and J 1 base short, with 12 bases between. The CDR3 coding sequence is TGTGCCAGCAGGAGGGGGGGCCCCCAAGAGACCCAGTACTTC. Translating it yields CASRRGGPQETQYF.

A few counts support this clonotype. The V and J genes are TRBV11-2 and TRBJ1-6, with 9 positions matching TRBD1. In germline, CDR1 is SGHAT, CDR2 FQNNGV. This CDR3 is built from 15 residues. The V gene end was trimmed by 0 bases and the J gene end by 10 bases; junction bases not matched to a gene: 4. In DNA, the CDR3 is TGTGCCAGCAGCTTAGATTGGACAGGGGAGTCACCCCTCCACTTT. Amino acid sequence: CASSLDWTGESPLHF.

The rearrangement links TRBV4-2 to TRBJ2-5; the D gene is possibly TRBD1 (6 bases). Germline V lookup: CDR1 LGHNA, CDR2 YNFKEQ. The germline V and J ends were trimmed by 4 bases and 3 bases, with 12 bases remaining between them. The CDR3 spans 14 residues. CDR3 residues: CASSLSDRKETQYF. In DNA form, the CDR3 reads TGTGCCAGCAGCCTCAGCGACAGGAAAGAGACCCAGTACTTC.

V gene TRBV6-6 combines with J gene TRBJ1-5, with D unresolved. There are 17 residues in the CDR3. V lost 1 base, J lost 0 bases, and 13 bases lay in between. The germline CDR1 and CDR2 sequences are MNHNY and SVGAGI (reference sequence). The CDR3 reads CASSYFRQRVSNQPQHF. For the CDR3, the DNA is TGTGCCAGCAGTTACTTTCGTCAGAGAGTTAGCAATCAGCCCCAGCATTTT.

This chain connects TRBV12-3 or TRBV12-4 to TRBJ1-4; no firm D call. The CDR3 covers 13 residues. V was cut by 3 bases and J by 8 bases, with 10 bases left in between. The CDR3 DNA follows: TGTGCCAGCAGTTTCCGGGCTGGGGAAAAACTGTTTTTT. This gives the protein CASSFRAGEKLFF.

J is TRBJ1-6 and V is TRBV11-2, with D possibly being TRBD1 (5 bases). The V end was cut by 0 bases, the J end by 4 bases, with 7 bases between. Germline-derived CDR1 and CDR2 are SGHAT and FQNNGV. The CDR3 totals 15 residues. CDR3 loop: CASSLETAYNSPLHF. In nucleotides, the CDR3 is TGTGCCAGCAGCTTAGAGACAGCTTATAATTCACCCCTCCACTTT.

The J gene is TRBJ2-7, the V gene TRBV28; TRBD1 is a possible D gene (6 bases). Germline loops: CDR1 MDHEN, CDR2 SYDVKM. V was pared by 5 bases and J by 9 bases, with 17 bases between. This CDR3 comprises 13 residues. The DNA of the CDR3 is TGTGCCAGCAGTATCATGGACAGAGACGGGCAGTACTTC. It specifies CASSIMDRDGQYF.

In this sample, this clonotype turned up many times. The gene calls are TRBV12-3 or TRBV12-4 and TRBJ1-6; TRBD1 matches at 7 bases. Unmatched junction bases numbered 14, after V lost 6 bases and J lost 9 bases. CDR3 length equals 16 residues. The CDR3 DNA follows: TGTGCCAGCAGACTCCAGACAGGGTTGAGGGGTTCACCCCTCCACTTT. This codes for CASRLQTGLRGSPLHF.

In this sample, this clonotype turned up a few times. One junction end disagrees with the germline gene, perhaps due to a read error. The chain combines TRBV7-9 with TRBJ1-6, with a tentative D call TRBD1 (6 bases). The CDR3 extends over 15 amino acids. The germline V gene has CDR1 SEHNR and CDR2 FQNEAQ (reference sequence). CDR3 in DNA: TGTGCCAGCAGCCTAGCGTCCGGGACAACCCCACCCCTCCACTTT. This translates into CASSLASGTTPPLHF.

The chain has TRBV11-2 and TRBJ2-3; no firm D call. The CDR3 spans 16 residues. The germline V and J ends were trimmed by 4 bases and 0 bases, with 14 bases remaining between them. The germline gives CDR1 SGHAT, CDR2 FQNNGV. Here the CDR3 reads CASSSFDWGSTDTQYF. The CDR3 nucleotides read TGTGCCAGCAGCTCATTTGATTGGGGAAGCACAGATACGCAGTATTTT. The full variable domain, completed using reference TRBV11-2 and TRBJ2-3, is EAGVAQSPRYKIIEKRQSVAFWCNPISGHATLYWYQQILGQGPKLLIQFQNNGVVDDSQLPKDRFSAERLKGVDSTLKIQPAKLEDSAVYLCASSSFDWGSTDTQYFGPGTRLTVL.

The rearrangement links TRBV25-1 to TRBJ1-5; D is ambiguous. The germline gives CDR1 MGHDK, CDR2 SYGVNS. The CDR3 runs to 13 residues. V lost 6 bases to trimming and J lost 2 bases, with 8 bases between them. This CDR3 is CASRVWGNQPQHF. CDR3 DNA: TGTGCCAGCAGAGTGTGGGGCAATCAGCCCCAGCATTTT.

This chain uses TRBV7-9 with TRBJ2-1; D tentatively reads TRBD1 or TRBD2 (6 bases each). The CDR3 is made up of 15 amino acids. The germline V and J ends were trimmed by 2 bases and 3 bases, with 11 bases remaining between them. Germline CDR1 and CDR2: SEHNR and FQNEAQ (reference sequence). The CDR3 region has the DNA TGTGCCAGCAGCTTAAGGGGGGCGGGCTACAATGAGCAGTTCTTC. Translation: CASSLRGAGYNEQFF.

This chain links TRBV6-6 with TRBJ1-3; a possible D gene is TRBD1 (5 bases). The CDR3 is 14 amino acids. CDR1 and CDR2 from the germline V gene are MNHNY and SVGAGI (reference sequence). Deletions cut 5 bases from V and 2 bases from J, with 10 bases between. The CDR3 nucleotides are TGTGCCAGCAGTACCGGGACGGCTGGAAACACCATATATTTT. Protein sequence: CASSTGTAGNTIYF.

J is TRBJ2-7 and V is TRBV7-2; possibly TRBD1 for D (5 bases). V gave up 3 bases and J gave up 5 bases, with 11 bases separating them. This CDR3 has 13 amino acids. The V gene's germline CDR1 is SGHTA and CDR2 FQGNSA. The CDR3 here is CASSFRVIDEQYF. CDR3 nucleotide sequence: TGTGCCAGCAGCTTCAGGGTGATCGACGAGCAGTACTTC.

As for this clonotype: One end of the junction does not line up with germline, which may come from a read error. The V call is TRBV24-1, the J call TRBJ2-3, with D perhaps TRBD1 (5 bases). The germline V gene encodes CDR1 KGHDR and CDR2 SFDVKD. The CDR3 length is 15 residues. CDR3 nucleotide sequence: TGTGACACCAGTGCCATGTGGGGCGACACAGATACGCAGTATTTT. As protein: CDTSAMWGDTDTQYF.

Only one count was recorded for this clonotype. The CDR3 is CASSGRGNSPLHF. In DNA form, the CDR3 reads TGTGCCAGCAGCGGGAGGGGGAATTCACCCCTCCACTTT. The genes are TRBV5-6 and TRBJ1-6; D might be TRBD1 (6 bases). The CDR3 is 13 amino acids. V lost 4 bases and J 7 bases, leaving 9 bases between the germline ends. Germline V CDR1 and CDR2: SGHDT, YYEEEE.

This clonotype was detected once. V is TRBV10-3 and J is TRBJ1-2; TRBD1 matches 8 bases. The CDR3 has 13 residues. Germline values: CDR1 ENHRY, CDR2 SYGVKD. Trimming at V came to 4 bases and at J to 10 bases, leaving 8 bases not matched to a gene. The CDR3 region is CAISGTGQGSYTF. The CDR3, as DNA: TGTGCCATCAGTGGTACCGGACAGGGCTCCTACACCTTC.

CDR3 sequence (DNA): TGCGCCAGCAGCCAAGATTCAAACATCTTCACAGATACGCAGTATTTT. This translates into CASSQDSNIFTDTQYF. The chain joins TRBV4-1 to TRBJ2-3; unclear D gene. Germline lookup yields CDR1 MGHRA and CDR2 YSYEKL. Trimming took 0 bases from V and 2 from J, leaving 12 bases between them. This CDR3 contains 16 residues.

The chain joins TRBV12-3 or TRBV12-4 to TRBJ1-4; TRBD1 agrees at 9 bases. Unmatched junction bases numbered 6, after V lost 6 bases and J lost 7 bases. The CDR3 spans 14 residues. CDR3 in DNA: TGTGCCAGCAGCATAACAGGGGGCGGTGAAAAACTGTTTTTT. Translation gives CASSITGGGEKLFF.

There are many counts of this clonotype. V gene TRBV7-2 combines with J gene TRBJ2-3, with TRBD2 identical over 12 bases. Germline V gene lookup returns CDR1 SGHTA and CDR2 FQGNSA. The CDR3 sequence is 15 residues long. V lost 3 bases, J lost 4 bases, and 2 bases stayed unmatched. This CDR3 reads CASSFASGGADTQYF. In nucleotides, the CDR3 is TGTGCCAGCAGCTTCGCTAGCGGGGGGGCAGATACGCAGTATTTT.

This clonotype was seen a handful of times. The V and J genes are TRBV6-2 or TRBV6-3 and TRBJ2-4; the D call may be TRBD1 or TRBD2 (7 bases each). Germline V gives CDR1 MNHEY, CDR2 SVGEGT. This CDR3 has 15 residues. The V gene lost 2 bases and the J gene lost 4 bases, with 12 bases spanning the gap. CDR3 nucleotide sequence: TGTGCCAGCAGTTACGGGGGGGGACAGAAAAACATTCAGTACTTC. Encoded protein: CASSYGGGQKNIQYF.